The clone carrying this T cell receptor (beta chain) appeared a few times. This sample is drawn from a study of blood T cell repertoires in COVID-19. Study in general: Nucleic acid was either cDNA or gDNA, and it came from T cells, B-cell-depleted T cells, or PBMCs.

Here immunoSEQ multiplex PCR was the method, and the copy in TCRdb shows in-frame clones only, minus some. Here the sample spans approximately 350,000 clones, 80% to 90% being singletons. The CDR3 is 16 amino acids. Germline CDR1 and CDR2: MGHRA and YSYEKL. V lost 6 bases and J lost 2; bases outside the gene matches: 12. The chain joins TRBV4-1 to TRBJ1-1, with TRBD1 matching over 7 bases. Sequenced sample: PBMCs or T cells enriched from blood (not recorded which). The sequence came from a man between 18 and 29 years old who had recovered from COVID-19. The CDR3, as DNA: TGCGCCAGCAGAGGACTTGACAGGGCTAAAAACACTGAAGCTTTCTTT. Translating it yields CASRGLDRAKNTEAFF.